These T cell receptor beta chains were read from a single sample in a study of cytomegalovirus exposure and HLA in healthy donors. Profiling relied on immunoSEQ multiplex PCR, and the TCRdb table lists in-frame clones only, not all of them. The sample has about 230,000 clones, approximately 81% seen once. Input material: PBMCs. These TCRs come from a human donor in good health. Both conserved end residues are part of each CDR3. A D gene is named only where the DNA matches it firmly. Where a row states a size, it is once, few, many or the class of an expanded clone; other rows omit it.

CDR3aa	CDR3nt	d_gene	abundance	j_gene	v_gene
CASSPTQGTPEAFF	TGTGCCAGCAGCCCAACCCAGGGAACGCCTGAAGCTTTCTTT	.	.	TRBJ1-1	TRBV4-2
CASSEAPSGSPHEQHF	TGTGCCAGCAGTGAAGCGCCTAGCGGGAGCCCCCACGAGCAGCACTTC	TRBD2	.	TRBJ2-7	TRBV6-1
CASSSRGEGLTQYF	TGTGCCAGCAGCTCCCGAGGTGAGGGACTAACGCAGTATTTT	TRBD2	.	TRBJ2-3	TRBV7-9
CASSPHLLAGGVEQYF	TGTGCCAGCAGTCCTCACCTTCTAGCGGGAGGCGTCGAGCAGTACTTC	TRBD2	.	TRBJ2-7	TRBV28
CASSPTGATNEKLFF	TGTGCCAGCAGTCCCACAGGGGCAACTAATGAAAAACTGTTTTTT	TRBD1	.	TRBJ1-4	TRBV28
CASRRLAGEVDTQYF	TGTGCCAGCAGAAGACTAGCGGGAGAGGTAGATACGCAGTATTTT	TRBD2	.	TRBJ2-3	TRBV5-8
CASSLATGRLPYEQYF	TGTGCCAGCAGTTTAGCGACAGGTCGGCTGCCCTACGAGCAGTACTTC	.	.	TRBJ2-7	TRBV27
CSSTGGRTEAFF	TGTTCCAGCACAGGGGGGAGGACTGAAGCTTTCTTT	TRBD1	.	TRBJ1-1	TRBV7-9
CASSLGGQGKDTQYF	TGCGCCAGCAGCTTGGGGGGACAGGGCAAAGATACGCAGTATTTT	TRBD1	.	TRBJ2-3	TRBV5-1
CASSQDFDLAGLYNEQFF	TGCGCCAGCAGCCAAGATTTCGATCTAGCGGGGCTTTACAATGAGCAGTTCTTC	TRBD2	.	TRBJ2-1	TRBV4-1
CASSPLAGSGANVLTF	TGTGCCAGCTCACCACTTGCAGGATCTGGGGCCAACGTCCTGACTTTC	.	.	TRBJ2-6	TRBV18
CASSQVGLAGGLSPYEQYF	TGCGCCAGCAGCCAAGTAGGACTAGCGGGAGGATTGAGCCCTTACGAGCAGTACTTC	TRBD2	once	TRBJ2-7	TRBV4-1
CASSHPPPGGPHEQFF	TGTGCCAGCAGCCACCCTCCCCCGGGAGGGCCCCATGAGCAGTTCTTC	TRBD2	.	TRBJ2-1	TRBV13
CASSGRGEQYF	TGTGCCAGCAGTGGGCGGGGCGAGCAGTACTTC	.	few	TRBJ2-7	TRBV25-1
CASSVEGTGYQETQYF	TGTGCCAGCAGCGTAGAGGGGACAGGATATCAAGAGACCCAGTACTTC	TRBD1	.	TRBJ2-5	TRBV9
CASRRTGYEQYF	TGTGCCAGCAGACGAACAGGGTACGAGCAGTACTTC	.	.	TRBJ2-7	TRBV6-5
CAWSEEQGPHTDTQYF	TGTGCCTGGAGTGAAGAACAGGGTCCCCACACAGATACGCAGTATTTT	.	.	TRBJ2-3	TRBV30
CASTPGARATNEKLFF	TGTGCCAGCACCCCTGGGGCCAGGGCAACTAATGAAAAACTGTTTTTT	.	.	TRBJ1-4	TRBV7-9
CASSFETSSSYEQYF	TGTGCCAGCAGCTTTGAGACATCCAGTAGCTACGAGCAGTACTTC	.	few	TRBJ2-7	TRBV12-1
CASSVELAGFSTDTQYF	TGTGCCAGCAGCGTAGAACTAGCGGGCTTTAGCACAGATACGCAGTATTTT	TRBD2	.	TRBJ2-3	TRBV9
CAISVGQGPSYEQYF	TGTGCCATCAGTGTGGGACAGGGCCCCTCCTACGAGCAGTACTTC	TRBD1	.	TRBJ2-7	TRBV10-3
CATTRGGTSWGYTF	TGTGCCACCACTCGAGGGGGAACGAGCTGGGGCTACACCTTC	.	.	TRBJ1-2	TRBV15
CASSLLPGQGTYEQYF	TGCGCCAGCAGCCTCCTACCGGGACAGGGGACCTACGAGCAGTACTTC	TRBD1	.	TRBJ2-7	TRBV5-1
CASSSRQGFNGELFF	TGTGCCAGCAGCTCCCGACAGGGATTTAACGGGGAGCTGTTTTTT	TRBD1	.	TRBJ2-2	TRBV5-4
CAWSSGQGVYEQYF	TGTGCCTGGAGTTCAGGACAGGGGGTCTACGAGCAGTACTTC	TRBD1	.	TRBJ2-7	TRBV30
CASSYSRGFQDTQYF	TGTGCCAGCAGTTACTCGAGGGGGTTCCAGGATACGCAGTATTTT	.	.	TRBJ2-3	TRBV6-6
CASSDPGTGGYEQYF	TGTGCCAGCAGCGACCCCGGGACAGGGGGCTACGAGCAGTACTTC	TRBD1	.	TRBJ2-7	TRBV5-4
CASSEGQGRSYNEQFF	TGTGCCAGCAGCGAAGGACAGGGGAGGTCCTACAATGAGCAGTTCTTC	TRBD1	few	TRBJ2-1	TRBV7-6
CASSLEGVNQPQHF	TGTGCCAGCAGCTTAGAAGGAGTCAATCAGCCCCAGCATTTT	.	.	TRBJ1-5	TRBV7-9
CASSLALAGTYEQYF	TGTGCCAGCAGCTTAGCGCTAGCGGGGACCTACGAGCAGTACTTC	TRBD2	.	TRBJ2-7	TRBV7-2